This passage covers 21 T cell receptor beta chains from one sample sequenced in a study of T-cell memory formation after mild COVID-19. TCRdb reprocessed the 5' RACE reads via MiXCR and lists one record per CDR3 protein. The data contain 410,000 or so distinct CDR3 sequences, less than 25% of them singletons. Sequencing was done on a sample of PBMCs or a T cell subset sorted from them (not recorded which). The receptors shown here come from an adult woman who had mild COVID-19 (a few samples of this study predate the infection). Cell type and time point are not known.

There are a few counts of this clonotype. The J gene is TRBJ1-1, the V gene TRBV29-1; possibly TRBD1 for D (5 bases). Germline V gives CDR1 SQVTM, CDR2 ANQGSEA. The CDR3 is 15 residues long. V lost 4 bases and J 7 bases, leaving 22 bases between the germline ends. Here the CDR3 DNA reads TGCAGCGTTGTCCCCGGCGCGCAGGGCTATAGTGAAGCTTTCTTT. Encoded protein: CSVVPGAQGYSEAFF.

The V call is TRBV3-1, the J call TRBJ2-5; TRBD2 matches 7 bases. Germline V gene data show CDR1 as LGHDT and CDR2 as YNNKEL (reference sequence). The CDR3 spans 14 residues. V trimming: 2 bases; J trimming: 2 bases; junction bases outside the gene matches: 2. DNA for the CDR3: TGTGCCAGCAGCCAACTAGCGGTTCAAGAGACCCAGTACTTC. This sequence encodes CASSQLAVQETQYF.

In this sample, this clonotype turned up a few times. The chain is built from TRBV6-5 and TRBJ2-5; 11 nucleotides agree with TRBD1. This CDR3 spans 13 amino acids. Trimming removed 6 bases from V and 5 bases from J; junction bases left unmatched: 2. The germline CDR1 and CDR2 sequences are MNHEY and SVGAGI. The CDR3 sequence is CASRDRGPETQYF. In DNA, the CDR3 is TGTGCCAGCAGGGACAGGGGGCCGGAGACCCAGTACTTC.

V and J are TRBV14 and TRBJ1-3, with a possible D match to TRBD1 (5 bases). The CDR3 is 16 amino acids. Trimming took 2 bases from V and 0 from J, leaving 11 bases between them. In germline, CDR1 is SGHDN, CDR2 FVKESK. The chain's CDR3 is CASSQLDRSSGNTIYF. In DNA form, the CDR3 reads TGTGCCAGCAGCCAACTCGACAGATCCTCTGGAAACACCATATATTTT.

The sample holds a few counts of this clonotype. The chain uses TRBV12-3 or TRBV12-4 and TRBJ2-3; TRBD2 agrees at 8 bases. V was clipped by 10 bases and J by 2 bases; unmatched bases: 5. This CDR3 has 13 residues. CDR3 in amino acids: CATAGLATDTQYF. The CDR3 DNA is TGTGCCACGGCAGGACTAGCCACAGATACGCAGTATTTT.

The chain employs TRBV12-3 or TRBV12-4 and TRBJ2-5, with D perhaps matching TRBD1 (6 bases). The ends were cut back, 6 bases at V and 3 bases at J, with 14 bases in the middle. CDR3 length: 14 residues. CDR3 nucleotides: TGTGCCAGCAGCAGAGCAGGGGTTAAAGAGACCCAGTACTTC. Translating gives CASSRAGVKETQYF.

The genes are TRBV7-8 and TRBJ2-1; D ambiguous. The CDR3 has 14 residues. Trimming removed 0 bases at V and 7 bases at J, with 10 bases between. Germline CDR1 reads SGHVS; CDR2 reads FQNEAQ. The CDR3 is CASSLALHGNEQFF. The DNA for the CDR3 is TGTGCCAGCAGCTTAGCGCTCCACGGGAATGAGCAGTTCTTC.

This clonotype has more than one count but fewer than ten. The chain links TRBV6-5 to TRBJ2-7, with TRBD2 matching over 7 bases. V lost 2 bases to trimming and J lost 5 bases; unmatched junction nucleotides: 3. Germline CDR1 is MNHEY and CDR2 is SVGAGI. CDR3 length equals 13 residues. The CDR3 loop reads CASSYESGNEQYF. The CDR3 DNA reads TGTGCCAGCAGTTACGAGAGCGGGAACGAGCAGTACTTC.

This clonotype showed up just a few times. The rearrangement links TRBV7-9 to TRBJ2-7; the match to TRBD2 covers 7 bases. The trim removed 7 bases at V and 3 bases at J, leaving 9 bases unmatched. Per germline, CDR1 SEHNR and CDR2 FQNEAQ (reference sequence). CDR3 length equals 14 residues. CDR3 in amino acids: CASMGTSDIYEQYF. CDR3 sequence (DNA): TGTGCCAGCATGGGTACTAGCGATATCTACGAGCAGTACTTC.

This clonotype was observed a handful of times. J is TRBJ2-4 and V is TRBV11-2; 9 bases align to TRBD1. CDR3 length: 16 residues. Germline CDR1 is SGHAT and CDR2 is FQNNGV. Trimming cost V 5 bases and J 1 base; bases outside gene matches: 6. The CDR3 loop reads CASSPRDRAAKNIQYF. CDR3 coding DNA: TGTGCCAGCAGCCCCCGGGACAGGGCGGCCAAAAACATTCAGTACTTC.

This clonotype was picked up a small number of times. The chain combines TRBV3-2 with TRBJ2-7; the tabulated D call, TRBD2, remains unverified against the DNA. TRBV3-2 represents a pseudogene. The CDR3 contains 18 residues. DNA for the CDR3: TGTGCCAGCAGCCAAGATCGGACTAGCGGGCCGAGCTCCTACGAGCAGTACTTC. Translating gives CASSQDRTSGPSSYEQYF.

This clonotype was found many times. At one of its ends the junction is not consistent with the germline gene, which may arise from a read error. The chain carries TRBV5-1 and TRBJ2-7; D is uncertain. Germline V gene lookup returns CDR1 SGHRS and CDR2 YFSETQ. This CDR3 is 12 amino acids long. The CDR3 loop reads CASSLDLYEQYF. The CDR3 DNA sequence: TGTGCCAGCAGCTTAGATCTATACGAGCAGTACTTC.

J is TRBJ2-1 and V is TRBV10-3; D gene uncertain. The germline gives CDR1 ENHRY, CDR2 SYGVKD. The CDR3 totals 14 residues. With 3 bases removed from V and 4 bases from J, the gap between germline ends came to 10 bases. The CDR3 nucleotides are TGTGCCATCAGTGACCCCGTTCTTTACAATGAGCAGTTCTTC. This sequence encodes CAISDPVLYNEQFF.

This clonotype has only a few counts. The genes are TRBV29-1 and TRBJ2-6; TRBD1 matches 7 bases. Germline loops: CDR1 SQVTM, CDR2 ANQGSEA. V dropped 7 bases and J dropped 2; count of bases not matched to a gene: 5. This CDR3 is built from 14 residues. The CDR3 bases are TGCAGCGCCAGACAGGGTACTGGGGCCAACGTCCTGACTTTC. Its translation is CSARQGTGANVLTF.

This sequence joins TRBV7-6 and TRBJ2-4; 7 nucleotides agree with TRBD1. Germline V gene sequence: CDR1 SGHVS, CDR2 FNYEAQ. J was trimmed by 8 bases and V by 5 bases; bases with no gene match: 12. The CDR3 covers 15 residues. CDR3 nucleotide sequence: TGTGCCAGCAGCGCATCCGGGACAGCTGGGGACATTCAGTACTTC. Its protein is CASSASGTAGDIQYF.

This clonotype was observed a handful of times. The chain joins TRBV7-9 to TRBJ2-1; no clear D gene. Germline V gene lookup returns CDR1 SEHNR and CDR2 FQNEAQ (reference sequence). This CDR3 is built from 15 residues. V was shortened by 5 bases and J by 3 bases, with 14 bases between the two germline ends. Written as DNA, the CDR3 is TGTGCCAGCAGCCTGTCCCAGTGGAACTACAATGAGCAGTTCTTC. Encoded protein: CASSLSQWNYNEQFF.

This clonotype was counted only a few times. CDR3 protein: CASRDQGAMNTEAFF. The CDR3 nucleotides are TGCGCCAGCAGGGACCAGGGGGCGATGAACACTGAAGCTTTCTTT. V and J are TRBV5-1 and TRBJ1-1; 8 bases map to TRBD1. J lost 0 bases, V lost 5 bases, and 6 bases had no gene match. CDR1 is SGHRS, CDR2 YFSETQ, per germline. This CDR3 has 15 amino acids.

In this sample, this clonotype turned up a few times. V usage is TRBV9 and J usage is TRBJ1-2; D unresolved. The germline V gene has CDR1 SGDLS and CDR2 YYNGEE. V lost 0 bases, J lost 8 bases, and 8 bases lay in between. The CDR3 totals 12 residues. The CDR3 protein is CASSVAGLGYTF. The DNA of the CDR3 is TGTGCCAGCAGCGTAGCGGGGTTGGGCTACACCTTC.

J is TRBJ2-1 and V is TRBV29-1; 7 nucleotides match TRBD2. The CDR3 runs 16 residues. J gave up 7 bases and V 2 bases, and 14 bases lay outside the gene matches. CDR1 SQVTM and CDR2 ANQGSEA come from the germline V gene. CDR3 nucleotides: TGCAGCGTTGAACTCGCGTCTAGCGGATGGGGAAATGAGCAGTTCTTC. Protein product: CSVELASSGWGNEQFF.

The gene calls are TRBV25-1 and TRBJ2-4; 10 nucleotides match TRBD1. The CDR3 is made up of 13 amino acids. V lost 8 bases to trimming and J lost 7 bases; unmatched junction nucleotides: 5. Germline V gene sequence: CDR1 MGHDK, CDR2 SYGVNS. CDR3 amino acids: CASSGTGDNIQYF. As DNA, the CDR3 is TGTGCCAGCTCCGGGACAGGGGACAACATTCAGTACTTC.

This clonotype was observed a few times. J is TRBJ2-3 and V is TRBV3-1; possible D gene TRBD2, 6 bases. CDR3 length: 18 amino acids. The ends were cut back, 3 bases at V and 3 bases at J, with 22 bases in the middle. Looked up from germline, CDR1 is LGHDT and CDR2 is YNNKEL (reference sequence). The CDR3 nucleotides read TGTGCCAGCAGCCAGGAGCACCCCCCGGCGGGGCAGACAGATACGCAGTATTTT. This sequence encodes CASSQEHPPAGQTDTQYF.